The present entry profiles one T cell receptor (beta chain) with its context. This entry belongs to a study of T cell changes during pregnancy in multiple sclerosis. The protocol was immunoSEQ multiplex PCR, while the TCRdb copy is restricted to in-frame clones and leaves out a portion. The table has around 88,000 clones, roughly nine tenths seen once. The V and J ends lost 6 bases and 6 bases, in that order; junction bases with no gene match: 14. The germline gives CDR1 MDHEN, CDR2 SYDVKM. The CDR3 is 16 residues long. V is TRBV28 and J is TRBJ2-3; 8 nucleotides align to TRBD2. The receptor comes from a female donor with multiple sclerosis, enrolled in a pregnancy study. Source: peripheral blood, taken in the first trimester of pregnancy. CDR3 DNA: TGTGCCAGCAGGGTGGGGGGGTTGGCGGGAGGTGATACGCAGTATTTT. Translation: CASRVGGLAGGDTQYF.